One T cell receptor (beta chain) is described in this entry. This sample is drawn from a study of blood T cell repertoires in COVID-19. Study-level background: The United States, Italy and Spain supplied acute and convalescent COVID-19 samples. T cells, B-cell-depleted T cells, or PBMCs provided the cDNA or gDNA that served as material.

Patients at the Seattle site were enrolled during active infection and followed longitudinally. CDR1 is SEHNR and CDR2 is FQNEAQ in the germline V gene (reference sequence). This CDR3 is built from 12 residues. V was pared by 1 base and J by 10 bases, with 10 bases between. Per the original data handling: Amplifying reference gene primers gave estimates of nucleated cell counts. Generated by immunoSEQ multiplex PCR, the TCRdb table keeps only in-frame clones and is missing some. D and trimming come from the DNA, and the V and J calls and clone size come from that table. The data show 200,000 to 250,000 clones, approximately 83% seen once.

This receptor was taken from a woman in her twenties or thirties with COVID-19, enrolled during active disease. The sample consisted of peripheral blood. The rearrangement joins TRBV7-9 to TRBJ1-1; TRBD1 might be the D (6 bases). The CDR3 protein is CASSLGTAGAFF. CDR3 nucleotide sequence: TGTGCCAGCAGCTTAGGGACAGCCGGAGCTTTCTTT.